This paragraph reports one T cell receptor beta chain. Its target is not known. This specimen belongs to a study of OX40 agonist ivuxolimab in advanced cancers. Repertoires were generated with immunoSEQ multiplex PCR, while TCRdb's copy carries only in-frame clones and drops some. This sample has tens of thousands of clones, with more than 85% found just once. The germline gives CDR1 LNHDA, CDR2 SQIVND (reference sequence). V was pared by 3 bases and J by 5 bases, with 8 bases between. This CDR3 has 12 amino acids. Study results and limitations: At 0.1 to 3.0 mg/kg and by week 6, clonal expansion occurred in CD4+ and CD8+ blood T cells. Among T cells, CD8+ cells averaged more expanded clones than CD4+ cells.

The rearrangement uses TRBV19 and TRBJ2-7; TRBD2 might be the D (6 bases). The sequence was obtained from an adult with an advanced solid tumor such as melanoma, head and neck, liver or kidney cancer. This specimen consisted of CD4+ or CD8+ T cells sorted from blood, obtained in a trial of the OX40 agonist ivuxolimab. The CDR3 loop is CASSIWGDEQYF. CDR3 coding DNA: TGTGCCAGTAGTATTTGGGGGGACGAGCAGTACTTC. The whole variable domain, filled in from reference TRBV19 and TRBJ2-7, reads DGGITQSPKYLFRKEGQNVTLSCEQNLNHDAMYWYRQDPGQGLRLIYYSQIVNDFQKGDIAEGYSVSREKKESFPLTVTSAQKNPTAFYLCASSIWGDEQYFGPGTRLTVT.